Below are 2 T cell receptor beta chains sequenced from a single sample in a study of vaccination and CD4 T cells after COVID-19. The study sequenced cultured CD4+ T cell DNA using the Oncomine TCR Beta short-read assay. TCRdb called the PCR reads again in MiXCR, with one record for every CDR3 protein. This sample has some 16,000 distinct CDR3 sequences, with about 60% found just once. Documented treatment: approximately nine-day PBMC culture with coronavirus spike peptide pools or control peptides (ViraFEST assay). These TCRs are of unknown antigen specificity. The sequenced sample consisted of CD4+ T cells from blood, cultured in vitro. Source of these receptors: a human donor who had recovered from COVID-19.

The chain links TRBV7-3 to TRBJ2-3, with 8 bases aligning to TRBD1. Germline V gives CDR1 SGHTA, CDR2 FQGTGA. V was clipped by 4 bases and J by 3 bases; unmatched bases: 6. CDR3 length: 15 amino acids. CDR3 sequence reads: CASSSTGTGTDTQYF. In DNA form, the CDR3 reads TGTGCCAGCAGCTCCACCGGGACAGGAACAGATACGCAGTATTTT.

This clonotype was detected once. The chain recombines TRBV27 with TRBJ1-6, with D unclear. The CDR3 runs 14 residues. V was cut by 9 bases and J by 0 bases, with 9 bases left in between. Germline loops: CDR1 MNHEY, CDR2 SMNVEV (reference sequence). DNA of the CDR3: TGTGCCAGTACCGGTAGCTCCTATAATTCACCCCTCCACTTT. Protein product: CASTGSSYNSPLHF.